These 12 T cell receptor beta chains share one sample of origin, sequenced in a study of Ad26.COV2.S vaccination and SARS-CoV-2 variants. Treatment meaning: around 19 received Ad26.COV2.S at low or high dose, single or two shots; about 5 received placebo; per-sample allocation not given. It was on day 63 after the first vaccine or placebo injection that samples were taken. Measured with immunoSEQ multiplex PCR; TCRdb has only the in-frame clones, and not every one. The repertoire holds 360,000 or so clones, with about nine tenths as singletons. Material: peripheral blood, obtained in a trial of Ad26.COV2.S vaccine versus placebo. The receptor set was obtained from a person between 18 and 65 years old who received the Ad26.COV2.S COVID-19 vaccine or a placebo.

The CDR3 DNA reads TGTGCCAGCACACAATGGGAGAATCAGCCCCAGCATTTT. Its translation: CASTQWENQPQHF. The chain has TRBV6-5 and TRBJ1-5; unclear D gene. The length of the CDR3 is 13 residues. The germline gives CDR1 MNHEY, CDR2 SVGAGI. The V and J ends lost 7 bases and 4 bases respectively, with 11 bases between them.

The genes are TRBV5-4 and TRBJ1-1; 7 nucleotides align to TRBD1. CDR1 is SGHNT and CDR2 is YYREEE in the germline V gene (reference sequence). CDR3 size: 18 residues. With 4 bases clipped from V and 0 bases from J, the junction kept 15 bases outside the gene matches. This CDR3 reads CASSGTDRARILNTEAFF. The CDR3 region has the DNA TGTGCCAGCAGCGGGACAGACAGGGCCCGTATCCTGAACACTGAAGCTTTCTTT. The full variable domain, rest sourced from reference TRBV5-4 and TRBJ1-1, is ETGVTQSPTHLIKTRGQQVTLRCSSQSGHNTVSWYQQALGQGPQFIFQYYREEENGRGNFPPRFSGLQFPNYSSELNVNALELDDSALYLCASSGTDRARILNTEAFFGQGTRLTVV.

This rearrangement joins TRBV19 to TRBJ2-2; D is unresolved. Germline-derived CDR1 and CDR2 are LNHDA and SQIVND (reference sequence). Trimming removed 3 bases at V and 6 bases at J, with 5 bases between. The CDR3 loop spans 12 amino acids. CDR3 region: CASSILSGELFF. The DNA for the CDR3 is TGTGCCAGTAGTATTCTATCCGGGGAGCTGTTTTTT.

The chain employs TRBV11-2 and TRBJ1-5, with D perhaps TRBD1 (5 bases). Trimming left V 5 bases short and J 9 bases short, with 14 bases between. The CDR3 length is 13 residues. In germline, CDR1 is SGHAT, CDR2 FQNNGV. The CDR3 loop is CASSLQGLGPQHF. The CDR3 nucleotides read TGTGCCAGCAGCCTCCAGGGCCTTGGGCCCCAGCATTTT.

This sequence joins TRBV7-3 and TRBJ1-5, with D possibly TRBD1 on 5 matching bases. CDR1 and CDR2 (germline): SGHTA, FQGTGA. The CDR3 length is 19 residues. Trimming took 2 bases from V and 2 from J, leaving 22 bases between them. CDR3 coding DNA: TGTGCCAGCAGCTTAGGCGGGACCCCTGACTTTAGGGGCAATCAGCCCCAGCATTTT. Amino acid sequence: CASSLGGTPDFRGNQPQHF. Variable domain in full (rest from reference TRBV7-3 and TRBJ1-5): GAGVSQTPSNKVTEKGKYVELRCDPISGHTALYWYRQSLGQGPEFLIYFQGTGAADDSGLPNDRFFAVRPEGSVSTLKIQRTERGDSAVYLCASSLGGTPDFRGNQPQHFGDGTRLSIL.

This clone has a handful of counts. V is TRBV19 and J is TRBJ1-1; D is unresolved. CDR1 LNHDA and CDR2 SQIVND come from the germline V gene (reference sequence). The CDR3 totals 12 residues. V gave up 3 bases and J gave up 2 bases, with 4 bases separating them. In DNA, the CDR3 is TGTGCCAGTAGTATCCGCAACACTGAAGCTTTCTTT. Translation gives CASSIRNTEAFF.

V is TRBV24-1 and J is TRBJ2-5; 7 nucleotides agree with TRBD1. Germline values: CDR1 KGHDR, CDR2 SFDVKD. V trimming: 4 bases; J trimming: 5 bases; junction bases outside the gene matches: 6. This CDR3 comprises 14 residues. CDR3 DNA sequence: TGTGCCACCAGTGAGACAGGGAAGATTGAGACCCAGTACTTC. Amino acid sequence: CATSETGKIETQYF.

The CDR3 loop reads CASSRVGTGGTDTQYF. CDR3 bases: TGTGCCAGCAGCCGAGTCGGGACAGGGGGCACAGATACGCAGTATTTT. This sequence joins TRBV18 and TRBJ2-3; 10 nucleotides agree with TRBD1. Trimming cost V 8 bases and J 1 base; bases outside gene matches: 9. The germline V gene has CDR1 KGHSH and CDR2 LQKENI. CDR3 size: 16 residues.

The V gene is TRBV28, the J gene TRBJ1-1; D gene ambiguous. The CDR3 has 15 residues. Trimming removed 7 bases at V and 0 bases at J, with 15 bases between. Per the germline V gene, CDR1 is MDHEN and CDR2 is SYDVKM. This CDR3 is CASKESHGMNTEAFF. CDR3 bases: TGTGCCAGCAAGGAGAGCCACGGAATGAACACTGAAGCTTTCTTT.

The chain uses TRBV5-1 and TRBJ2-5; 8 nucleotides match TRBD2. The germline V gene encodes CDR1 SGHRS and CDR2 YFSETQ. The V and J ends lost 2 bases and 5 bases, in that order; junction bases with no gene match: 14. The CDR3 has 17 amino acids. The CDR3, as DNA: TGCGCCAGCAGCTTCTTTCGCAACGGGAGGGCCCCCGAGACCCAGTACTTC. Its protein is CASSFFRNGRAPETQYF.

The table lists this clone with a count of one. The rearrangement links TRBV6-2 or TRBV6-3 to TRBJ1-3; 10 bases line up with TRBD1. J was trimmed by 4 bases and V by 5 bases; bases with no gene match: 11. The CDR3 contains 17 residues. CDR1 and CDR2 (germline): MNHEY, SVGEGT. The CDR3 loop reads CASSRPGTGASGNTIYF. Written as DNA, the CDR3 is TGTGCCAGCAGTCGTCCCGGGACAGGGGCGAGCGGAAACACCATATATTTT.

CDR3 region: CASSSQSTNTEAFF. The CDR3 nucleotides are TGTGCCAGCAGCTCACAGAGTACGAACACTGAAGCTTTCTTT. V usage is TRBV5-4 and J usage is TRBJ1-1; D is unresolved. Trimming removed 3 bases from V and 1 base from J, with 10 bases in between. This CDR3 comprises 14 residues. Germline V CDR1 and CDR2: SGHNT, YYREEE (reference sequence).